Below, 6 T cell receptor beta chains from the same sample are listed, as sequenced in a study of blood T cells in healthy people across ages. A second PCR of roughly 7 to 11 cycles used a sample-barcoded 5' primer and a J-beta primer mix. TCRdb independently ran MiXCR on the 5' RACE reads; one entry per CDR3 protein. Here the sample spans over 600,000 distinct CDR3 sequences, around 43% being singletons. The sequenced material came from blood. The receptors originated from a man older than 75 in good health.

This clonotype was seen a handful of times. The chain carries TRBV6-6 and TRBJ2-7; 9 bases fit TRBD2. CDR3 length equals 16 residues. Losses at the gene ends were 6 bases for V and 1 base for J; bases not matched to a gene: 10. The germline CDR1 and CDR2 sequences are MNHNY and SVGAGI (reference sequence). CDR3 residues: CASSLSSSGGSYEQYF. CDR3 sequence (DNA): TGTGCCAGCAGCCTCTCCAGTAGCGGGGGTTCCTACGAGCAGTACTTC.

This clonotype has only one observation. The chain recombines TRBV29-1 with TRBJ2-7; 7 bases line up with TRBD1. The last part of the DNA fits TRBJ2-5 better; the J call may be wrong. This CDR3 comprises 12 residues. Germline CDR1 SQVTM, CDR2 ANQGSEA. The CDR3 DNA follows: TGCAGCGTTTCGACAGGGTCGGAGACCCAGTACTTC. Translated: CSVSTGSETQYF.

This clonotype was recorded many times. The chain is built from TRBV3-1 and TRBJ2-1; 11 bases are a match to TRBD2. Germline V lookup: CDR1 LGHDT, CDR2 YNNKEL (reference sequence). The V segment lost 4 bases and the J segment 7 bases; nucleotides outside the gene matches: 12. The CDR3 contains 17 residues. Here the CDR3 DNA reads TGTGCCAGCAGCCCCGACGGTAGCGGGGGGGCCGTAAATGAGCAGTTCTTC. Amino acids: CASSPDGSGGAVNEQFF.

The chain joins TRBV20-1 to TRBJ2-7; no clear D. This CDR3 is 15 amino acids long. The germline V and J ends were trimmed by 5 bases and 0 bases, with 17 bases remaining between them. CDR1 is DFQATT and CDR2 is SNEGSKA in the germline V gene (reference sequence). The CDR3: CSAVDTTILSYEQYF. The CDR3 DNA sequence: TGCAGTGCTGTTGACACTACCATCCTCTCCTACGAGCAGTACTTC.

This clonotype was recorded at least ten times. The chain employs TRBV6-6 and TRBJ2-7; D might be TRBD1 (6 bases). With 2 bases removed from V and 0 bases from J, the gap between germline ends came to 11 bases. CDR3 size: 15 residues. Germline loops: CDR1 MNHNY, CDR2 SVGAGI (reference sequence). The CDR3 region is CASSYVQGSSYEQYF. The CDR3 DNA is TGTGCCAGCAGTTACGTGCAGGGGAGCTCCTACGAGCAGTACTTC.

CDR3: CSVGERNNEQYF. The CDR3, as DNA: TGCAGCGTTGGCGAGCGAAACAACGAGCAGTACTTC. The chain links TRBV29-1 to TRBJ2-5; D unclear. The J call is uncertain, as TRBJ2-7 better fits the DNA end. Germline CDR1 SQVTM, CDR2 ANQGSEA. This CDR3 comprises 12 residues.